This section outlines one T cell receptor beta chain sequence together with its context. Its target is not known. The data were obtained in a study of OX40 agonist ivuxolimab in advanced cancers. On the study more broadly: Ivuxolimab, an agonist antibody against OX40 (CD134), was given to patients. Findings and limits, study-wide: On average, CD8+ T cells had more expanded clones than CD4+. Clonal expansion from baseline to week 6 occurred in both CD4+ and CD8+ T cells. Expansion of clones was among the lowest in partial responders at 0.1-3.0 mg/kg.

Produced via immunoSEQ multiplex PCR; TCRdb's table is partial and in-frame only. Among roughly 50,000 clones listed, around 84% were seen once. V lost 7 bases, J lost 3 bases, and 18 bases lay in between. CDR1 and CDR2 (germline): LNHDA, SQIVND (reference sequence). The CDR3 is 15 residues long. The rearrangement links TRBV19 to TRBJ1-1; tentative D call: TRBD1 (6 bases). This TCR derives from an adult with an advanced solid tumor such as melanoma, head and neck, liver or kidney cancer. The sequencing used CD4+ or CD8+ T cells sorted from blood, collected in a trial of the OX40 agonist ivuxolimab. CDR3 in DNA: TGTGCCAGTATCACCGGAGGACAGAGGGACACTGAAGCTTTCTTT. This gives the protein CASITGGQRDTEAFF.